Here is one TCR beta chain with its context. Its antigen is undetermined. The sample belongs to a study of CD8+CD57+ T cells in acquired aplastic anemia. Study results and limitations: CD8+CD57+ cells in patients trailed total CD4+ and CD8+ pools in diversity. The same twenty-nine CD8+ CDR3 sequences occurred in patients and in controls.

All patients picked for sequencing had shown, by flow cytometry, an expansion of CD8+CD57+ cells. Sequenced material also included CD8+CD57+ effector memory cells, drawn from about 15% of the 12 patients. Germline CDR1 reads PRHDT; CDR2 reads FYEKMQ (reference sequence). This CDR3 is built from 17 residues. The ends lost 5 bases at V and 1 base at J; junction bases unmatched: 11. Genomic DNA, the template, was used for profiling of the TCR beta VDJ and CDR3. TCRdb reprocessed the reads via MiXCR and lists one record per CDR3 protein. Of about 20,000 distinct CDR3 sequences listed, under 40% are singletons.

The clonotype was recovered from a human donor with aplastic anemia. The chain recombines TRBV13 with TRBJ2-3, with 8 nucleotides matching TRBD2. The sequencing sample was made of CD8+CD57+ T cells sorted from PBMCs. Subset given: bead-enriched CD8+CD57+ effector memory T cells from SAA patients. The CDR3 region is CASSPVSGTRGTDTQYF. For the CDR3, the DNA is TGTGCCAGCAGCCCCGTTAGCGGGACGCGGGGCACAGATACGCAGTATTTT.